The 15 T cell receptor beta chains below come from one sample, sequenced in a study of PD-1 blockade in classical Hodgkin lymphoma. All patients experienced relapse after autologous stem cell transplantation, and brentuximab vedotin exposure was variable. Isolation of CD8+ T cells from thawed PBMCs used magnetic negative selection. The table came from immunoSEQ multiplex PCR; TCRdb's copy has only in-frame clones and leaves some out. The data hold more than 25,000 clones, with almost 90% observed a single time. This specimen was CD8+ T cells from blood, taken at baseline. These receptors were collected from a human donor with classical Hodgkin lymphoma.

The chain combines TRBV7-2 with TRBJ1-2, with TRBD1 matching over 7 bases. Germline V gives CDR1 SGHTA, CDR2 FQGNSA. V dropped 5 bases and J dropped 0; count of bases not matched to a gene: 6. The CDR3 runs 15 residues. CDR3 coding DNA: TGTGCCAGCAGCGAATGGACAGGAGCTAACTATGGCTACACCTTC. Amino acid sequence: CASSEWTGANYGYTF. Variable domain in full (rest from reference TRBV7-2 and TRBJ1-2): GAGVSQSPSNKVTEKGKDVELRCDPISGHTALYWYRQSLGQGLEFLIYFQGNSAPDKSGLPSDRFSAERTGGSVSTLTIQRTQQEDSAVYLCASSEWTGANYGYTFGSGTRLTVV.

This chain connects TRBV30 to TRBJ2-7; 9 bases line up with TRBD2. This CDR3 comprises 15 residues. The V and J ends lost 2 bases and 2 bases, in that order; junction bases with no gene match: 7. Germline CDR1 is GTSNPN and CDR2 is SVGIG (reference sequence). CDR3 region: CAWSLAGGGAYEQYF. CDR3 sequence (DNA): TGTGCCTGGAGTTTGGCGGGAGGGGGCGCCTACGAGCAGTACTTC.

The chain uses TRBV29-1 and TRBJ2-1, with 13 bases aligning to TRBD2. The CDR3 extends over 15 amino acids. J lost 4 bases, V lost 3 bases, and 3 bases had no gene match. The germline CDR1 and CDR2 sequences are SQVTM and ANQGSEA. CDR3 nucleotides: TGCAGCGTTGATCTGGGACTAGCGGGGTACAATGAGCAGTTCTTC. Translation: CSVDLGLAGYNEQFF.

The chain links TRBV11-2 to TRBJ2-1; D not certain. Germline V gene sequence: CDR1 SGHAT, CDR2 FQNNGV. V gave up 5 bases and J gave up 7 bases, with 12 bases separating them. The CDR3 length is 13 residues. The CDR3 here is CASSKDSRNEQFF. The DNA of the CDR3 is TGTGCCAGCAGCAAAGATAGTAGAAATGAGCAGTTCTTC.

The chain joins TRBV30 to TRBJ1-2, with D uncertain. This CDR3 is built from 13 residues. Germline loops: CDR1 GTSNPN, CDR2 SVGIG (reference sequence). Trimming took off 1 base at V and 0 bases at J, with 6 bases between the two ends. CDR3 in amino acids: CAWSGEANYGYTF. DNA of the CDR3: TGTGCCTGGAGTGGCGAGGCTAACTATGGCTACACCTTC. Supplemented by reference TRBV30 and TRBJ1-2, the full variable domain reads SQTIHQWPATLVQPVGSPLSLECTVEGTSNPNLYWYRQAAGRGLQLLFYSVGIGQISSEVPQNLSASRPQDRQFILSSKKLLLSDSGFYLCAWSGEANYGYTFGSGTRLTVV.

The chain joins TRBV27 to TRBJ1-1, with TRBD1 as a possible D gene (5 bases). Trimming cost V 0 bases and J 6 bases, with 11 bases left between them. The length of the CDR3 is 14 residues. The germline CDR1 and CDR2 sequences are MNHEY and SMNVEV (reference sequence). Written as DNA, the CDR3 is TGTGCCAGCAGTTTATCTCTTTTCAGGGCTGAAGCTTTCTTT. Its translation is CASSLSLFRAEAFF.

V is TRBV5-1 and J is TRBJ1-1, with TRBD1 as a possible D gene (5 bases). Trimming removed 5 bases from V and 1 base from J, with 9 bases in between. This CDR3 is built from 13 residues. The germline V gene has CDR1 SGHRS and CDR2 YFSETQ. CDR3 bases: TGCGCCAGCAGTGACAGAGCGAACACTGAAGCTTTCTTT. Its translation is CASSDRANTEAFF.

The J gene is TRBJ1-5, the V gene TRBV9; D possibly corresponds to TRBD1 (5 bases). Trimming took 7 bases from V and 1 from J, leaving 9 bases between them. This CDR3 comprises 13 residues. Germline V gene data show CDR1 as SGDLS and CDR2 as YYNGEE. The CDR3, as DNA: TGTGCCAGCTCCAGGGAGAGCAATCAGCCCCAGCATTTT. This encodes CASSRESNQPQHF.

The chain couples TRBV15 to TRBJ2-4; D may be TRBD1 (6 bases). The germline V gene encodes CDR1 LNHNV and CDR2 YYDKDF (reference sequence). V lost 3 bases to trimming and J lost 5 bases, with 14 bases between them. The CDR3 has 15 residues. The CDR3 nucleotides read TGTGCCACCAGCAGGAGCAGGGGACGGGAAAACATTCAGTACTTC. It encodes CATSRSRGRENIQYF.

The chain couples TRBV7-9 to TRBJ2-7; TRBD2 agrees at 7 bases. The CDR3 runs 15 residues. The ends lost 0 bases at V and 7 bases at J; junction bases unmatched: 9. Germline CDR1 and CDR2: SEHNR and FQNEAQ (reference sequence). The CDR3: CASSLAGDSAGEQYF. The CDR3 nucleotides are TGTGCCAGCAGCTTAGCGGGAGACTCAGCGGGGGAGCAGTACTTC.

The CDR3 nucleotides read TGTGCCAGCAGTTCCTCCGCGACGGACGGAGCCTACGAGCAGTACTTC. The encoded protein is CASSSSATDGAYEQYF. The V and J genes are TRBV27 and TRBJ2-7; D uncertain. CDR1 and CDR2 from the germline V gene are MNHEY and SMNVEV (reference sequence). V lost 4 bases and J 2 bases, leaving 18 bases between the germline ends. The CDR3 length is 16 residues.

A single count supports this clone. The chain couples TRBV19 to TRBJ2-1; maybe TRBD2 (5 bases). The CDR3 covers 14 residues. Germline-derived CDR1 and CDR2 are LNHDA and SQIVND (reference sequence). V dropped 4 bases and J dropped 5 bases, with 12 bases sitting between them. The CDR3 loop is CASSTLGRDNEQFF. As DNA, the CDR3 is TGTGCCAGTAGTACCCTCGGGCGGGACAATGAGCAGTTCTTC. Full variable domain (missing parts from reference TRBV19 and TRBJ2-1): DGGITQSPKYLFRKEGQNVTLSCEQNLNHDAMYWYRQDPGQGLRLIYYSQIVNDFQKGDIAEGYSVSREKKESFPLTVTSAQKNPTAFYLCASSTLGRDNEQFFGPGTRLTVL.

The J gene is TRBJ1-1, the V gene TRBV5-1, with no clear D. Trimming removed 2 bases from V and 6 bases from J, with 8 bases in between. The CDR3 extends over 12 amino acids. Germline V gene lookup returns CDR1 SGHRS and CDR2 YFSETQ. The CDR3 DNA follows: TGCGCCAGCAGCTTTGGCGGCCCTGAAGCTTTCTTT. Encoded protein: CASSFGGPEAFF.

This clone appeared a few times. The chain carries TRBV19 and TRBJ1-1; 8 positions match TRBD1. With V trimmed by 8 bases and J by 0 bases, 11 bases remained unmatched. Germline V gene lookup returns CDR1 LNHDA and CDR2 SQIVND (reference sequence). The CDR3 sequence is 16 residues long. In DNA, the CDR3 is TGTGCCAGTCCTTATAGACAGGGGATCATGAACACTGAAGCTTTCTTT. Amino acids: CASPYRQGIMNTEAFF.

The V gene is TRBV7-9, the J gene TRBJ2-7, with D maybe TRBD1 (5 bases). The CDR3 length is 16 residues. The V gene lost 6 bases and the J gene lost 3 bases, with 21 bases spanning the gap. Germline CDR1 reads SEHNR; CDR2 reads FQNEAQ (reference sequence). CDR3: CASSLYRTSQDYEQYF. As DNA, the CDR3 is TGTGCCAGCAGTCTTTACCGGACATCCCAGGACTACGAGCAGTACTTC.